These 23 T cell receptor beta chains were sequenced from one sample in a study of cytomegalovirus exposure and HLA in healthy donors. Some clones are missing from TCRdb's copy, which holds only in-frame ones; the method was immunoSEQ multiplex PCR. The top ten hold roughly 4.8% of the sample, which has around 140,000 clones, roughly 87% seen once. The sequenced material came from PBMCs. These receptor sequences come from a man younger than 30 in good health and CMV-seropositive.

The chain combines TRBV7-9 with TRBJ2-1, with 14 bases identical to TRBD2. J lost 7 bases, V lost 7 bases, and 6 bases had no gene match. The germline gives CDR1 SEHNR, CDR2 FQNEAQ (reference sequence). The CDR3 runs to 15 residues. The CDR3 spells CASTIGTSGSNEQFF. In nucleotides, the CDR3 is TGTGCCAGCACCATTGGGACTAGCGGGAGTAATGAGCAGTTCTTC.

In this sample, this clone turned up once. CDR3 bases: TGTGCCAGCAGTGAATGGGGGGACACCGGGGAGCTGTTTTTT. It is translated as CASSEWGDTGELFF. The chain recombines TRBV2 with TRBJ2-2, with D possibly TRBD2 on 6 matching bases. Trimming removed 2 bases at V and 3 bases at J, with 7 bases between. This CDR3 has 14 residues. CDR1 SNHLY and CDR2 FYNNEI come from the germline V gene.

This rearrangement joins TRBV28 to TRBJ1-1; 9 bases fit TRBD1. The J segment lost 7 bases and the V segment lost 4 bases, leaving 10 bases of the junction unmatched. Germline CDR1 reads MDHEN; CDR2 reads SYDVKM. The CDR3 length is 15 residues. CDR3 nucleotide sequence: TGTGCCAGCAGTTACTCGGGACAGGGCCTGAATGAAGCTTTCTTT. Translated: CASSYSGQGLNEAFF. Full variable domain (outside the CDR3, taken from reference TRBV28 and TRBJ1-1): DVKVTQSSRYLVKRTGEKVFLECVQDMDHENMFWYRQDPGLGLRLIYFSYDVKMKEKGDIPEGYSVSREKKERFSLILESASTNQTSMYLCASSYSGQGLNEAFFGQGTRLTVV.

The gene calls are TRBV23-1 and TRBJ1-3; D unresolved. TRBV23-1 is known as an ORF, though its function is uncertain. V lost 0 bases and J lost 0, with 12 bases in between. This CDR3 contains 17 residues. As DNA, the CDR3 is TGCGCCAGCAGTCAATCGAGTCAAACTTACTCTGGAAACACCATATATTTT. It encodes CASSQSSQTYSGNTIYF.

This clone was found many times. The chain's CDR3 is CATRTGDVDTGELFF. The CDR3 nucleotides are TGTGCCACCAGGACAGGGGATGTTGACACCGGGGAGCTGTTTTTT. V and J are TRBV15 and TRBJ2-2; 8 bases are a match to TRBD1. Germline assignment: CDR1 LNHNV and CDR2 YYDKDF (reference sequence). Trimming at V came to 6 bases and at J to 3 bases, leaving 6 bases not matched to a gene. The CDR3 sequence is 15 residues long.

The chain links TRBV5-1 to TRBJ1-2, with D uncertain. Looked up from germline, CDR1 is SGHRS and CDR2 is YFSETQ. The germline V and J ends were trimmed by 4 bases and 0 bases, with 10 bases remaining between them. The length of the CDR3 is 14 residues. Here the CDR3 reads CASSPSQANYGYTF. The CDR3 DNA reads TGCGCCAGCAGCCCCTCCCAGGCTAACTATGGCTACACCTTC.

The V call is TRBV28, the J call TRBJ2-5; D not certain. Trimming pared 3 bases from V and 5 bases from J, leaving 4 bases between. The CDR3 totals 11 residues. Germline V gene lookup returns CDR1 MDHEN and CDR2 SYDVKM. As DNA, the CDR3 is TGTGCCAGCAGTTTCATGGAGACCCAGTACTTC. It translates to CASSFMETQYF.

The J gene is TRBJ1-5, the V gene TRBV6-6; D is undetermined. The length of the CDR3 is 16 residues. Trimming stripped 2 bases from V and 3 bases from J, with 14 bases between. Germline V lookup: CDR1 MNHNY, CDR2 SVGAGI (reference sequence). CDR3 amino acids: CASSYAPGRDNQPQHF. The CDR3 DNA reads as TGTGCCAGCAGTTACGCTCCTGGGCGCGACAATCAGCCCCAGCATTTT.

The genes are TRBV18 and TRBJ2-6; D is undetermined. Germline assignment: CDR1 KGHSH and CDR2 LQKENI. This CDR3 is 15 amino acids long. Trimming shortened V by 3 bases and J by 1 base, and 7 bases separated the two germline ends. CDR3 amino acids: CASSPPQSGANVLTF. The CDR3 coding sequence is TGTGCCAGCTCACCTCCACAGTCTGGGGCCAACGTCCTGACTTTC.

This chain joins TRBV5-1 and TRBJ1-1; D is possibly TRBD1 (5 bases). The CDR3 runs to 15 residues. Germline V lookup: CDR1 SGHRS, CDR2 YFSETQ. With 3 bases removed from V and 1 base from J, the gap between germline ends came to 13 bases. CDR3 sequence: CASSSDGQPNTEAFF. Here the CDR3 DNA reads TGCGCCAGCAGCTCGGACGGACAACCGAACACTGAAGCTTTCTTT.

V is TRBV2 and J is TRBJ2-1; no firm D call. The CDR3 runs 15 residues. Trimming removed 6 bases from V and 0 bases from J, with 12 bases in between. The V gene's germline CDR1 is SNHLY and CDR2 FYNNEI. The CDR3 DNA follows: TGTGCCAGCAGGTCCGGTCCTGGCTCCTACAATGAGCAGTTCTTC. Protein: CASRSGPGSYNEQFF. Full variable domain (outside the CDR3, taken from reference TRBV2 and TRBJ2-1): EPEVTQTPSHQVTQMGQEVILRCVPISNHLYFYWYRQILGQKVEFLVSFYNNEISEKSEIFDDQFSVERPDGSNFTLKIRSTKLEDSAMYFCASRSGPGSYNEQFFGPGTRLTVL.

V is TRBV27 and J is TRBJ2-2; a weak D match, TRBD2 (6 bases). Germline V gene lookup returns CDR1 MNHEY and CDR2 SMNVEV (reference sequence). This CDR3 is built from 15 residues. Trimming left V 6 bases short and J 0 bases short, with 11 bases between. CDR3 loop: CASRAGSTNTGELFF. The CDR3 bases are TGTGCCAGCAGGGCGGGGAGTACGAACACCGGGGAGCTGTTTTTT.

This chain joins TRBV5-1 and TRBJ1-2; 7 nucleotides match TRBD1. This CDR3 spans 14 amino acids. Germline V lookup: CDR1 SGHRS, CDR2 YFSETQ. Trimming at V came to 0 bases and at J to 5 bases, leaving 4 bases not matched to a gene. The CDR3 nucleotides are TGCGCCAGCAGCTTGGACAGGGGCCAGTATGGCTACACCTTC. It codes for CASSLDRGQYGYTF. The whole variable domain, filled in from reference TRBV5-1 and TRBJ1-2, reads KAGVTQTPRYLIKTRGQQVTLSCSPISGHRSVSWYQQTPGQGLQFLFEYFSETQRNKGNFPGRFSGRQFSNSRSEMNVSTLELGDSALYLCASSLDRGQYGYTFGSGTRLTVV.

Written as DNA, the CDR3 is TGCGCCAGCAGCTTGGCAAGCGCCCCCCTAGCGGACTCCTACGAGCAGTACTTC. It is translated as CASSLASAPLADSYEQYF. The chain is built from TRBV5-1 and TRBJ2-7; TRBD2 agrees at 7 bases. In germline, CDR1 is SGHRS, CDR2 YFSETQ. The CDR3 sequence is 18 residues long. The junction had 12 bases not matched to a gene; V was cut back by 0 bases and J by 0 bases.

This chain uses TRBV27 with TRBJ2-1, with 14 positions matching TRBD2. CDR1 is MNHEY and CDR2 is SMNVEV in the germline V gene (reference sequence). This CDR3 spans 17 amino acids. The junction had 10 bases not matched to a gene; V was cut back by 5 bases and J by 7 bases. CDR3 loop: CASSPTPGLAGENEQFF. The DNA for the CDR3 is TGTGCCAGCAGTCCGACCCCGGGACTAGCGGGAGAGAATGAGCAGTTCTTC.

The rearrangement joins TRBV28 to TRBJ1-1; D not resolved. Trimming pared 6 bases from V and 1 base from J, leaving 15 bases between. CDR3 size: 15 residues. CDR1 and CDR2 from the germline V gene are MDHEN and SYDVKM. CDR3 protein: CASSAEGGRNTEAFF. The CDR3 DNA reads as TGTGCCAGCAGCGCTGAAGGCGGCAGGAACACTGAAGCTTTCTTT.

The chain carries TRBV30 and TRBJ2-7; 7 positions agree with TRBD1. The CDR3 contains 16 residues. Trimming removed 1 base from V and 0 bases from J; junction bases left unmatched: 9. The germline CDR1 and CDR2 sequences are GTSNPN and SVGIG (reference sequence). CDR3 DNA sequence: TGTGCCTGGAGTGCCACGGACAGGCGCAGCTCCTACGAGCAGTACTTC. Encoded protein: CAWSATDRRSSYEQYF. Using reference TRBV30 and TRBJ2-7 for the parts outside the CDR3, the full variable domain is SQTIHQWPATLVQPVGSPLSLECTVEGTSNPNLYWYRQAAGRGLQLLFYSVGIGQISSEVPQNLSASRPQDRQFILSSKKLLLSDSGFYLCAWSATDRRSSYEQYFGPGTRLTVT.

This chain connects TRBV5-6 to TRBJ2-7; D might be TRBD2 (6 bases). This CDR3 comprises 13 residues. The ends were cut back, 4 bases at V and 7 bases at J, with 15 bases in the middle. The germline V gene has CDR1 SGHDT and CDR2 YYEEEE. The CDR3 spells CASSLGTPKEQYF. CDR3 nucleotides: TGTGCCAGCAGCCTAGGGACTCCAAAGGAGCAGTACTTC.

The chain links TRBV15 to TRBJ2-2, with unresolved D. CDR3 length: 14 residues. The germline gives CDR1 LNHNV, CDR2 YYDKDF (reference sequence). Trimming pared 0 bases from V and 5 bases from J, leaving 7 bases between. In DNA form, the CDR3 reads TGTGCCACCAGCAGAGATTTGGCTACCGGGGAGCTGTTTTTT. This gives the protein CATSRDLATGELFF.

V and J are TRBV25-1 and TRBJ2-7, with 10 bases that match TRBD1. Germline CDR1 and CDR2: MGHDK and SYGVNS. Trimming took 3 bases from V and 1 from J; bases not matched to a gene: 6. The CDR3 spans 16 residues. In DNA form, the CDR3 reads TGTGCCAGCAGTGAGTCCCCGGGACAGGGGTCCTACGAGCAGTACTTC. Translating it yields CASSESPGQGSYEQYF.

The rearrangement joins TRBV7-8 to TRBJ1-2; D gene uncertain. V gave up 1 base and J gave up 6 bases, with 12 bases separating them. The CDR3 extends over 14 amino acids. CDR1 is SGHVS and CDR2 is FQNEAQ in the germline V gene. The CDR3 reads CASSLEQLSDGYTF. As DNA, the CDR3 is TGTGCCAGCAGCTTAGAACAGCTCTCGGATGGCTACACCTTC.

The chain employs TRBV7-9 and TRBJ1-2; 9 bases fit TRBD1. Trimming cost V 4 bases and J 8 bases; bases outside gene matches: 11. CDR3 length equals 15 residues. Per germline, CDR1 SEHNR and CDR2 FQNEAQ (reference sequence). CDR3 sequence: CASSSSGTGNEGYTF. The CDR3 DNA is TGTGCCAGCAGCTCAAGCGGGACAGGGAATGAGGGCTACACCTTC.

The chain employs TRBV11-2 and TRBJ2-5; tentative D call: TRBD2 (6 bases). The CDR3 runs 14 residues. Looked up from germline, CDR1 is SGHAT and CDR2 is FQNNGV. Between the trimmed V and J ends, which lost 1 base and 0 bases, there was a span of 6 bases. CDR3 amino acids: CASSLGGDQETQYF. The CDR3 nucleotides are TGTGCCAGCAGCTTAGGGGGGGACCAAGAGACCCAGTACTTC.